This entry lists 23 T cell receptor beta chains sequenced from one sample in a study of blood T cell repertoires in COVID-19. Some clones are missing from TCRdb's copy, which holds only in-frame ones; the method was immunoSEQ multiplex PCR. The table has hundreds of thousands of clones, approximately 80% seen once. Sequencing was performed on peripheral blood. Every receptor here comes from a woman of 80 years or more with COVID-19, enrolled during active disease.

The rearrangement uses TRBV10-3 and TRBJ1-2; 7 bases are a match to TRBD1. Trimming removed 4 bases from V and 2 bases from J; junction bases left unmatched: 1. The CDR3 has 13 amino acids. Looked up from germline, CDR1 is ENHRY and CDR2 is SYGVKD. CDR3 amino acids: CAISVTGNYGYTF. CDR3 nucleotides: TGTGCCATCAGTGTGACAGGGAACTATGGCTACACCTTC.

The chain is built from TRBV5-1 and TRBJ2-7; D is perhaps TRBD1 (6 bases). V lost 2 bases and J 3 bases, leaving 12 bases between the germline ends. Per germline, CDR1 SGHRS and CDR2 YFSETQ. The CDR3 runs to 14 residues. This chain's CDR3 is CASSLVPGDYEQYF. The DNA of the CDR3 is TGCGCCAGCAGCTTAGTACCAGGGGACTACGAGCAGTACTTC. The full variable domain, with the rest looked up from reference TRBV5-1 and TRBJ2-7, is KAGVTQTPRYLIKTRGQQVTLSCSPISGHRSVSWYQQTPGQGLQFLFEYFSETQRNKGNFPGRFSGRQFSNSRSEMNVSTLELGDSALYLCASSLVPGDYEQYFGPGTRLTVT.

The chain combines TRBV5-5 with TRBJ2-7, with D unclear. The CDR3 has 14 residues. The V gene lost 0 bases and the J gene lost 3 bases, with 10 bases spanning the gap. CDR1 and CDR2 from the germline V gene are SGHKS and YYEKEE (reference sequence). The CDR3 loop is CASSLGRLDYEQYF. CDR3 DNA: TGTGCCAGCAGCTTGGGACGGCTAGACTACGAGCAGTACTTC.

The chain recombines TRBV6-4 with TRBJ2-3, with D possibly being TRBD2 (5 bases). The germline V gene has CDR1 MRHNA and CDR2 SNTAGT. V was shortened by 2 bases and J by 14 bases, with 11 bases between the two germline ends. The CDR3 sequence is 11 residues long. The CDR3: CASSDGGSPYF. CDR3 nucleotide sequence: TGTGCCAGCAGTGACGGAGGATCTCCGTATTTT.

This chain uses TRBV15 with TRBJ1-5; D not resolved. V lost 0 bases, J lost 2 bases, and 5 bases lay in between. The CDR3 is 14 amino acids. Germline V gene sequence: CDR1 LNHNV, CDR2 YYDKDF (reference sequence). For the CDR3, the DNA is TGTGCCACCAGCAGAGACATTGGCAATCAGCCCCAGCATTTT. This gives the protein CATSRDIGNQPQHF.

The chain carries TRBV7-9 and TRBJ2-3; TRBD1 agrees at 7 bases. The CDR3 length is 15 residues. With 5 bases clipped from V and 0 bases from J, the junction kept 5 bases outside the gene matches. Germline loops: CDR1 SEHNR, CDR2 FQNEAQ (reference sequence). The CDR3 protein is CASSAPGQSTDTQYF. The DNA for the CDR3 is TGTGCCAGCAGCGCCCCGGGACAGAGCACAGATACGCAGTATTTT. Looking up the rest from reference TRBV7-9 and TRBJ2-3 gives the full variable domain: DTGVSQNPRHKITKRGQNVTFRCDPISEHNRLYWYRQTLGQGPEFLTYFQNEAQLEKSRLLSDRFSAERPKGSFSTLEIQRTEQGDSAMYLCASSAPGQSTDTQYFGPGTRLTVL.

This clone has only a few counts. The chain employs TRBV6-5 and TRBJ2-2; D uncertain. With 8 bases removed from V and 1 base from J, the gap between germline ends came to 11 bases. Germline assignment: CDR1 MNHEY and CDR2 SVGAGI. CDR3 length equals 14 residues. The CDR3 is CASEKLQNTGELFF. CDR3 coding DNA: TGTGCCAGCGAGAAACTCCAGAACACCGGGGAGCTGTTTTTT.

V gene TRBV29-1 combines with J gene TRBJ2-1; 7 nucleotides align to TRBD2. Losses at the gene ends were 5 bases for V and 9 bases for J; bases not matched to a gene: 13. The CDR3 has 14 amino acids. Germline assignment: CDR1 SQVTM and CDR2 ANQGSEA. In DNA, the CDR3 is TGCAGCGTTAAGGGAGCGGGAAGTGAGAGTGAGCAGTTCTTC. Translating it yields CSVKGAGSESEQFF.

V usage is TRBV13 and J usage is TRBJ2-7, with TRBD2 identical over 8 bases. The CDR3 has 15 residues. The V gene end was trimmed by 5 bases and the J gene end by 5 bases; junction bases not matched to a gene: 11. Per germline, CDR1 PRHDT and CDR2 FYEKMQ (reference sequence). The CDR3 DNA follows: TGTGCCAGCAGCGCCACACCCGGGACTAGTAACGAGCAGTACTTC. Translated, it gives CASSATPGTSNEQYF.

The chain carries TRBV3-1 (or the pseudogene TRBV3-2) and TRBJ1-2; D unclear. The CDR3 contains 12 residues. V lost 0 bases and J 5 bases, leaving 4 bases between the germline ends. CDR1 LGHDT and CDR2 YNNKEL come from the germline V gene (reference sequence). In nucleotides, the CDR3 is TGTGCCAGCAGCCAAGACAGATATGGCTACACCTTC. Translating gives CASSQDRYGYTF.

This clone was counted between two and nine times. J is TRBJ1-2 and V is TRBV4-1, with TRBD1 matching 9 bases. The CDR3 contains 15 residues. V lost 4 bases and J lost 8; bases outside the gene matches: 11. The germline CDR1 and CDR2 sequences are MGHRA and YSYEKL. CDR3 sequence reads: CASSPLRTGVLGYTF. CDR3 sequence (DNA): TGCGCCAGCAGCCCTTTAAGGACAGGGGTTTTGGGCTACACCTTC.

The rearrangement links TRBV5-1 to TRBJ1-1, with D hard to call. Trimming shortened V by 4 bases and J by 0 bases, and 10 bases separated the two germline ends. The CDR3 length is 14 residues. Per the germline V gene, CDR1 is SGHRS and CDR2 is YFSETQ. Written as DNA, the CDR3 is TGCGCCAGCAGCCTATCCCGCATGAACACTGAAGCTTTCTTT. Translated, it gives CASSLSRMNTEAFF.

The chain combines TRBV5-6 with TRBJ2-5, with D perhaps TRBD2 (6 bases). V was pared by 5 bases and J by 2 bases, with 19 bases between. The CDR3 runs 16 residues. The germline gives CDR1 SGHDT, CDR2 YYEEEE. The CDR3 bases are TGTGCCAGCAGTTCCCTGGGGGACTCGCAACAAGAGACCCAGTACTTC. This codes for CASSSLGDSQQETQYF.

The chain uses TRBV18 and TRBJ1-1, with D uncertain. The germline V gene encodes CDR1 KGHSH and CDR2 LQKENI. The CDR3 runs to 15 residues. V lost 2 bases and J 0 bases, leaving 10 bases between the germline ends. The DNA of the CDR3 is TGTGCCAGCTCACCAGGAGCAGAAATGAACACTGAAGCTTTCTTT. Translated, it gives CASSPGAEMNTEAFF. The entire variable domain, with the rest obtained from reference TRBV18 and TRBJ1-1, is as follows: NAGVMQNPRHLVRRRGQEARLRCSPMKGHSHVYWYRQLPEEGLKFMVYLQKENIIDESGMPKERFSAEFPKEGPSILRIQQVVRGDSAAYFCASSPGAEMNTEAFFGQGTRLTVV.

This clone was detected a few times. Written as DNA, the CDR3 is TGTGTCCCGGACCCAGCGGCCTATGGCTACACCTTC. This translates into CVPDPAAYGYTF. The J gene is TRBJ1-2, the V gene TRBV19; D remains ambiguous. The CDR3 is 12 residues long. Looked up from germline, CDR1 is LNHDA and CDR2 is SQIVND (reference sequence).

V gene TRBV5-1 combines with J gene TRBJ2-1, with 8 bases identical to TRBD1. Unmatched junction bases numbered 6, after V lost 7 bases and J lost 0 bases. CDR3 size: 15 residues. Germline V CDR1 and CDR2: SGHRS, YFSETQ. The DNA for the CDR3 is TGCGCCAGCTCAACCGGGACAGGCTCCTACAATGAGCAGTTCTTC. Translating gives CASSTGTGSYNEQFF.

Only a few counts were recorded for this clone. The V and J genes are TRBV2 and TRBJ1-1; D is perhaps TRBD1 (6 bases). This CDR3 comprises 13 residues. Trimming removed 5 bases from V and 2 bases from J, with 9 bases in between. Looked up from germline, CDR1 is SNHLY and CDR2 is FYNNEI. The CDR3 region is CASSLQGNTEAFF. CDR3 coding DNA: TGTGCCAGCAGTTTACAGGGAAACACTGAAGCTTTCTTT. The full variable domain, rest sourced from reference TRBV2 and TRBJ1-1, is EPEVTQTPSHQVTQMGQEVILRCVPISNHLYFYWYRQILGQKVEFLVSFYNNEISEKSEIFDDQFSVERPDGSNFTLKIRSTKLEDSAMYFCASSLQGNTEAFFGQGTRLTVV.

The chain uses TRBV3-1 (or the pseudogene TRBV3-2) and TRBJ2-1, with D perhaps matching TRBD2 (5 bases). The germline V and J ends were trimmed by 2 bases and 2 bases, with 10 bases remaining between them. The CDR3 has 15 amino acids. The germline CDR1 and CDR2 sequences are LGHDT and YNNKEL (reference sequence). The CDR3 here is CASSQPGSTYNEQFF. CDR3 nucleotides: TGTGCCAGCAGCCAACCGGGATCCACCTACAATGAGCAGTTCTTC.

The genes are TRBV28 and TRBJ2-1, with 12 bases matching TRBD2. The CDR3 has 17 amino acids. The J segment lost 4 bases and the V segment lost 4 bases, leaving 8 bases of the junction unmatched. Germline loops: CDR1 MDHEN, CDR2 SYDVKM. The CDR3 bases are TGTGCCAGCAGTTCCCGCCGGACTAGCGGGATATACAATGAGCAGTTCTTC. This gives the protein CASSSRRTSGIYNEQFF. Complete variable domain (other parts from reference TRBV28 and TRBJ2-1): DVKVTQSSRYLVKRTGEKVFLECVQDMDHENMFWYRQDPGLGLRLIYFSYDVKMKEKGDIPEGYSVSREKKERFSLILESASTNQTSMYLCASSSRRTSGIYNEQFFGPGTRLTVL.

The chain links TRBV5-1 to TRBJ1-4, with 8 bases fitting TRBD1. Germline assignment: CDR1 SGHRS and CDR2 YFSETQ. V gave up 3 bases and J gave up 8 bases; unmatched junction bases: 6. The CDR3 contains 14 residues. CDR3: CASSSQGAREKLFF. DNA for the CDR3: TGCGCCAGCAGCTCCCAGGGGGCGAGAGAAAAACTGTTTTTT.

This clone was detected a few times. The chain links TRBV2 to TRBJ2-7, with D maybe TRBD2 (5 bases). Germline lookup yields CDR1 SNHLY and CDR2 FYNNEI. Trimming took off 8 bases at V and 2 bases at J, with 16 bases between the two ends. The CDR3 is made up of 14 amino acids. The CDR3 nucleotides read TGTGCCAGCGGATCCGGGAACCCTCCCTACGAGCAGTACTTC. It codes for CASGSGNPPYEQYF. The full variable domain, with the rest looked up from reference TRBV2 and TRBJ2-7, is EPEVTQTPSHQVTQMGQEVILRCVPISNHLYFYWYRQILGQKVEFLVSFYNNEISEKSEIFDDQFSVERPDGSNFTLKIRSTKLEDSAMYFCASGSGNPPYEQYFGPGTRLTVT.

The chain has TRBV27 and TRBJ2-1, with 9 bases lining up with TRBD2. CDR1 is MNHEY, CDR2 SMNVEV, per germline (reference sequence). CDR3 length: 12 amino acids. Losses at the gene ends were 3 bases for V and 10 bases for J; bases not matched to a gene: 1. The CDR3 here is CASSFSGGEQFF. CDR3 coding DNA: TGTGCCAGCAGTTTTAGCGGGGGCGAGCAGTTCTTC.

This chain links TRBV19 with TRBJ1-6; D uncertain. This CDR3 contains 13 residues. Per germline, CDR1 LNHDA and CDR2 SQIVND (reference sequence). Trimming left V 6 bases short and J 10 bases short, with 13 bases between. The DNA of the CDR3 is TGTGCCAGTAGATACAGCTTGAGATCACCCCTCCACTTT. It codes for CASRYSLRSPLHF.